The clone carrying this TCR beta chain came up many times. CDR1 and CDR2 (germline): KGHSH, LQKENI. Trimming took 6 bases from V and 3 from J, leaving 11 bases between them. The length of the CDR3 is 13 residues. Lactation, pregnancy, other autoimmune disease or uncontrolled infection led to exclusion of patients. Each diagnosis was grounded in clinical symptoms, serum thyroxine and TRAb, thyroid ultrasound, and orbital computed tomography. This specimen comes from a study of T cells in Graves' hyperthyroidism and ophthalmopathy. Amplified TCR beta CDR3 regions derived from RNA transcripts. Initially, a first-round RT-PCR of the TCR CDR3 employed the HTBI primer set. TCRdb redid the calling of the multiplex PCR reads with MiXCR, one entry per CDR3 protein. This table has hundreds of thousands of distinct CDR3 sequences, about 13% appearing once.

The receptor was isolated from a woman aged 18 to 35 with Graves' hyperthyroidism. The chain employs TRBV18 and TRBJ1-1; D is uncertain. What was sequenced was blood. CDR3 in DNA: TGTGCCAGCTCGCGGCTTAGGGACACTGAAGCTTTCTTT. This sequence encodes CASSRLRDTEAFF.